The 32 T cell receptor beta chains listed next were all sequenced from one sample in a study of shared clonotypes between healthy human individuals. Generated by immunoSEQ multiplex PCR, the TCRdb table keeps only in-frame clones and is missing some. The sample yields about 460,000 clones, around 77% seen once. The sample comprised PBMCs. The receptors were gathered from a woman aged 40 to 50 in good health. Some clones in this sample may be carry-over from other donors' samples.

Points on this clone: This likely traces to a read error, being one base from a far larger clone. The CDR3 sequence is CASRFPSYEQYF. Here the CDR3 DNA reads TGTGCCAGCAGGTTCCCCTCGTACGAGCAGTACTTC. The rearrangement joins TRBV27 to TRBJ2-5; no clear D gene. The J call may not be correct, given that the DNA end is closer to TRBJ2-7. Germline CDR1 and CDR2: MNHEY and SMNVEV (reference sequence). This CDR3 region has 12 residues.

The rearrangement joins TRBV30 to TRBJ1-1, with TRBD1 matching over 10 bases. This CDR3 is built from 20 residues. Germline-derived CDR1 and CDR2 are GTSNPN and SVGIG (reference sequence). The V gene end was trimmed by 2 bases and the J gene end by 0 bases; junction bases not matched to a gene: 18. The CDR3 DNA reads TGTGCCTGGAGTCAAAATCAAATTTGGGGACAGGGGAGGATGAACACTGAAGCTTTCTTT. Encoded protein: CAWSQNQIWGQGRMNTEAFF.

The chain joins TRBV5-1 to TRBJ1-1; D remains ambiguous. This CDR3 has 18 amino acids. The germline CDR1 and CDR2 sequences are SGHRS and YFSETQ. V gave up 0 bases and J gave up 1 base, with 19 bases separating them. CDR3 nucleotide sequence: TGCGCCAGCAGCTTGGCCCCCCCGGGGAGACTTGGGAACACTGAAGCTTTCTTT. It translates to CASSLAPPGRLGNTEAFF.

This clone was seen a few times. The CDR3, as DNA: TGTGCCAGCAGCCGTGGGACAGGTACAACCTACGAGCAGTACTTC. The encoded protein is CASSRGTGTTYEQYF. This chain links TRBV7-2 with TRBJ2-7; 8 nucleotides align to TRBD1. The CDR3 has 15 amino acids. After removal of 5 bases from V and 2 bases from J, the junction contained 8 bases not matched to a gene. Germline V lookup: CDR1 SGHTA, CDR2 FQGNSA.

The CDR3 loop reads CASSLWGEAFF. The CDR3 region has the DNA TGTGCCAGCAGCCTGTGGGGGGAGGCTTTCTTT. This chain links TRBV5-8 with TRBJ1-1, with D perhaps matching TRBD1 (5 bases). The V end lost 4 bases, the J end lost 11 bases, and 12 bases lay between the germline ends. The CDR3 loop spans 11 amino acids. CDR1 and CDR2 from the germline V gene are SGHTS and YDEGEE.

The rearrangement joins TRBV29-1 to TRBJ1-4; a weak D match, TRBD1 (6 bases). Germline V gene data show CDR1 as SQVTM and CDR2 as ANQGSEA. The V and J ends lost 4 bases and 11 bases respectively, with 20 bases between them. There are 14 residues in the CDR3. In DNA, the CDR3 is TGCAGCGTTGCCGCGGGGGGACACGATGGTAAACTGTTTTTT. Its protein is CSVAAGGHDGKLFF.

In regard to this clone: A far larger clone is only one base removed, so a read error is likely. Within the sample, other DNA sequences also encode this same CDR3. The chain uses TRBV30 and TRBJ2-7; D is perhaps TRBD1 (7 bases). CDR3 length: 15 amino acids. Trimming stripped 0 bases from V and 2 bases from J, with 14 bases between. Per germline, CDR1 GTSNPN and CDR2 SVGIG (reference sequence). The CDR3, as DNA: TGTGCCTGGAGTGTGGGGCAGGGGGGACCCTACGAGCAGTACTTC. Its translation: CAWSVGQGGPYEQYF.

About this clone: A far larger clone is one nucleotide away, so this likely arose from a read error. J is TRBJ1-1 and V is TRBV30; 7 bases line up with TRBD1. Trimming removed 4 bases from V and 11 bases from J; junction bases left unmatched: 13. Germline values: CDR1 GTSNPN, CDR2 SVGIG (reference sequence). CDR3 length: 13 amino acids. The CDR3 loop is CAWTFRGARRAFF. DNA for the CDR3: TGTGCCTGGACCTTCAGGGGGGCGAGACGTGCTTTCTTT.

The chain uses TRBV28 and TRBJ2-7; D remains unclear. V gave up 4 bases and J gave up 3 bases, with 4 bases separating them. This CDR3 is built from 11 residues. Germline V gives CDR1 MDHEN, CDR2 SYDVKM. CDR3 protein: CASSSYYEQYF. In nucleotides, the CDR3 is TGTGCCAGCAGTTCATACTACGAGCAGTACTTC.

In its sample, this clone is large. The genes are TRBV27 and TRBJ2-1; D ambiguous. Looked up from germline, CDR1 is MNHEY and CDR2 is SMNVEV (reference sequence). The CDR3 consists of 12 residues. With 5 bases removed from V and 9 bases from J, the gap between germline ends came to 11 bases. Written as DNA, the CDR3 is TGTGCCAGCAGTATCGGTCTGGGTGAGCAGTTCTTC. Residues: CASSIGLGEQFF.

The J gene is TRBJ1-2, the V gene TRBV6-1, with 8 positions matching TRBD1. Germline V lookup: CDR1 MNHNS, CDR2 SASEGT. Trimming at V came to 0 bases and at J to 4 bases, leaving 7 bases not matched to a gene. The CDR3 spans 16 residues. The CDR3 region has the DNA TGTGCCAGCAGTGAAGCGCCAACAGGGGGATTCTATGGCTACACCTTC. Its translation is CASSEAPTGGFYGYTF.

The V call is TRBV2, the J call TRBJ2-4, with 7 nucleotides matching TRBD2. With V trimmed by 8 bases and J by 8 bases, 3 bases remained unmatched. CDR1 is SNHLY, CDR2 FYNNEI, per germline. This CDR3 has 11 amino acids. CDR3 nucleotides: TGTGCCAGCGGGAGGGAGTACATTCAGTACTTC. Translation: CASGREYIQYF.

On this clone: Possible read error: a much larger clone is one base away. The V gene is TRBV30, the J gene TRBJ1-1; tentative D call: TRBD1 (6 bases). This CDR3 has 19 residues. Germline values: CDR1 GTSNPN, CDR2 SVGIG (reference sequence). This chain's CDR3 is CTWSHRSVFQGPAGTEAFF. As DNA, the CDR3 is TGTACCTGGAGCCATAGGTCGGTATTCCAGGGGCCCGCGGGGACTGAAGCTTTCTTT.

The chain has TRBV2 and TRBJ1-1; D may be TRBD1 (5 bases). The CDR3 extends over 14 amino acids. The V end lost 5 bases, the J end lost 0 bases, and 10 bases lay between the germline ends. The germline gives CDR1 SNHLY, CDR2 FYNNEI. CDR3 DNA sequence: TGTGCCAGCAGTCAACAGGCGATGAACACTGAAGCTTTCTTT. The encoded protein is CASSQQAMNTEAFF.

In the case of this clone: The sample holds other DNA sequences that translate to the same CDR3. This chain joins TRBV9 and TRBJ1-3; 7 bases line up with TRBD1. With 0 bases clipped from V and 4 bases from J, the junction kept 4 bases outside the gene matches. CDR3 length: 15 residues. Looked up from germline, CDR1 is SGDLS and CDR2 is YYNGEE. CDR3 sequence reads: CASSVEGARGNTIYF. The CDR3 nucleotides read TGTGCCAGCAGCGTAGAGGGGGCGCGGGGAAACACCATATATTTT.

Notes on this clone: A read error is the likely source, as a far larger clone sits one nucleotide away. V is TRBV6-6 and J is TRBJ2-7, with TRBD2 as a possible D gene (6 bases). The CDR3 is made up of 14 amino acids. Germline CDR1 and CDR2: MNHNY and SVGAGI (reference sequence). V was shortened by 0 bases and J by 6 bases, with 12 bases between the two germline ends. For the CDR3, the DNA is TGTGCCAGCAGTTACTCGAATCGGGAGTGCGAGCAGTACTTC. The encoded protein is CASSYSNRECEQYF.

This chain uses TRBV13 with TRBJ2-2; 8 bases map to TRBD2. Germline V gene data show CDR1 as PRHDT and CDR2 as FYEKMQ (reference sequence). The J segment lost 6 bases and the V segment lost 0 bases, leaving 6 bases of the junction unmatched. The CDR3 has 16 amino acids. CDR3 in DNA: TGTGCCAGCAGCTTAGGCCGGGGGGGCGCGGCCGGGGAGCTGTTTTTT. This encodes CASSLGRGGAAGELFF.

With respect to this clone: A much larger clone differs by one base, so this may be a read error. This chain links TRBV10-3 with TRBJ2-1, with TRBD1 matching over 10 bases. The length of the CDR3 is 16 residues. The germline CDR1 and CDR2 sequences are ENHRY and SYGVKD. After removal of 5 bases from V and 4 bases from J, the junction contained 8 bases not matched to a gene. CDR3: CAISHTGTGDYNEQFF. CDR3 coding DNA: TGTGCCATCAGTCATACCGGGACAGGGGATTACAATGAGCAGTTCTTC.

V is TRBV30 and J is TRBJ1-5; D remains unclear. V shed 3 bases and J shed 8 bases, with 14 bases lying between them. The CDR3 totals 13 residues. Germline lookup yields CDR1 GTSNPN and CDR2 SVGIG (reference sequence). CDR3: CAWSEDRPEPQHF. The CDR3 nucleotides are TGTGCCTGGAGCGAGGACCGGCCAGAGCCCCAGCATTTT.

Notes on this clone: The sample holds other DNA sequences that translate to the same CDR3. Here the CDR3 DNA reads TGTGCCTCCAGGAGAGGGCGAGAGCAGTACTTC. This translates into CASRRGREQYF. The genes are TRBV19 and TRBJ2-7; D is perhaps TRBD2 (5 bases). Trimming pared 11 bases from V and 7 bases from J, leaving 15 bases between. This CDR3 is built from 11 residues. CDR1 is LNHDA, CDR2 SQIVND, per germline (reference sequence).

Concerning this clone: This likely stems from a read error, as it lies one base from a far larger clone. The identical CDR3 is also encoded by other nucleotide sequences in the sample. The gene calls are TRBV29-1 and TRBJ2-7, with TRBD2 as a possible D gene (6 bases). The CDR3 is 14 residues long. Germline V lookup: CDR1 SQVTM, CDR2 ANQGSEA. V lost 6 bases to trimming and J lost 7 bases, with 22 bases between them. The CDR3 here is CSVLTSGRPGEQYF. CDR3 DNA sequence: TGCAGCGTCTTGACTAGTGGGAGGCCGGGGGAGCAGTACTTC.

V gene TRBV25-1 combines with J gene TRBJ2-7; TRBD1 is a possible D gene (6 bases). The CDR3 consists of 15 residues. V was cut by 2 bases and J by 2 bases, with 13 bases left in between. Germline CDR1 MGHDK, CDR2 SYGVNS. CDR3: CASSEPGHGAYEQYF. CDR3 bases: TGTGCCAGCAGTGAACCGGGACATGGGGCCTACGAGCAGTACTTC.

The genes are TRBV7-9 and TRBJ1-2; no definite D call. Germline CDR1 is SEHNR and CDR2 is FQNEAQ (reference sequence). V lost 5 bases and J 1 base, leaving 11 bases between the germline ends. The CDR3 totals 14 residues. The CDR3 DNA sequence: TGTGCCAGCAGCCCCCCCTACGATAACTATGGCTACACCTTC. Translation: CASSPPYDNYGYTF.

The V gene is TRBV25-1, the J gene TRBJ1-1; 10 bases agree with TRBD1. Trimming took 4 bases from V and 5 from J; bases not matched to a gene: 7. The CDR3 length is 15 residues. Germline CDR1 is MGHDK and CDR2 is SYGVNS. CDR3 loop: CASSGWDRGLTEAFF. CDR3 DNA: TGTGCCAGCAGTGGTTGGGACAGGGGTCTGACTGAAGCTTTCTTT.

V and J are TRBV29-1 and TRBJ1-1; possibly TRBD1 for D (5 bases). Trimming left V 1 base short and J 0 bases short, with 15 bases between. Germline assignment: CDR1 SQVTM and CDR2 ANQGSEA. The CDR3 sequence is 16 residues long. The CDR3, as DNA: TGCAGCGTTGAAGGTCAGGCCGGGGGTCTGAACACTGAAGCTTTCTTT. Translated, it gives CSVEGQAGGLNTEAFF.

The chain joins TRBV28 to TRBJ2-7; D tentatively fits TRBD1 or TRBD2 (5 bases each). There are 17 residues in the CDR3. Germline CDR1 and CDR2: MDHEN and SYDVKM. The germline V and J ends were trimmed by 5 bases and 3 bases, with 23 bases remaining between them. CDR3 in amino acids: CASSPRYGAALNYEQYF. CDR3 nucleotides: TGTGCCAGCAGTCCCCGATACGGGGCGGCACTAAACTACGAGCAGTACTTC.

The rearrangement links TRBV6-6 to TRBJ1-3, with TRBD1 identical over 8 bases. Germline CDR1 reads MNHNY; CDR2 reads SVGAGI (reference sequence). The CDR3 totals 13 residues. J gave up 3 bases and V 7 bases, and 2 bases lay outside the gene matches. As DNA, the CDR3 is TGTGCCAGCATCGGACAGGGTGGAAACACCATATATTTT. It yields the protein CASIGQGGNTIYF.

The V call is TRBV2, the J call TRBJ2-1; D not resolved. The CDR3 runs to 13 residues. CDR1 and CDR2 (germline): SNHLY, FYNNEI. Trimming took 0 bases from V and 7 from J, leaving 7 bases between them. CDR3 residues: CASSEAVLNEQFF. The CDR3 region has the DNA TGTGCCAGCAGTGAAGCGGTATTGAATGAGCAGTTCTTC.

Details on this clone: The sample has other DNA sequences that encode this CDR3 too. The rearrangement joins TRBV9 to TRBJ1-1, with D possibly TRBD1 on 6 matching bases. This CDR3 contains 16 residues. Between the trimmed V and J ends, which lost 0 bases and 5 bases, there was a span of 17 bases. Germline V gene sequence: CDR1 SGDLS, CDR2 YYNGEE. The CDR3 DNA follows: TGTGCCAGCAGCGTAGAGGGGGGCGTCAGGGAGACTGAAGCTTTCTTT. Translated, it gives CASSVEGGVRETEAFF.

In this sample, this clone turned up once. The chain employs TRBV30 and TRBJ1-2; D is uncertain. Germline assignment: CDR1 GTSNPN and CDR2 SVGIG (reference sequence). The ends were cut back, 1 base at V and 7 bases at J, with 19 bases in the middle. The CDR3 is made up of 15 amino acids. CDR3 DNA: TGTGCCTGGAGTGGGGGAGGCGTTGGCTTCTCTGGCTACACCTTC. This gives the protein CAWSGGGVGFSGYTF.

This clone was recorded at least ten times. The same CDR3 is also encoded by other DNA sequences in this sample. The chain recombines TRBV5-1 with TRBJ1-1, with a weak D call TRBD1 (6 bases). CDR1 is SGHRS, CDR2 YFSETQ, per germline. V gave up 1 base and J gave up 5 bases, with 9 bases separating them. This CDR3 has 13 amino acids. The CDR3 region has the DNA TGCGCCAGCAGCTTGAGGGGGGGAACTGAAGCTTTCTTT. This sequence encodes CASSLRGGTEAFF.

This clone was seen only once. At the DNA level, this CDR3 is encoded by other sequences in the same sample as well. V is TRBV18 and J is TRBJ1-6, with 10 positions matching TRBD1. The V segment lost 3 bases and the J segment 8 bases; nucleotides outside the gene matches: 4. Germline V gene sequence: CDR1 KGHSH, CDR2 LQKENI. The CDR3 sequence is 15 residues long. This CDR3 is CASSPTGTGDSPLHF. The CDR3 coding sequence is TGTGCCAGCTCACCGACCGGGACAGGGGATTCACCCCTCCACTTT.